This T cell receptor (beta chain) derives from a study of response to subunit inactivated influenza vaccine. The CDR3 extends over 14 amino acids. Between the trimmed V and J ends, which lost 11 bases and 2 bases, there was a span of 15 bases. The germline CDR1 and CDR2 sequences are ENHRY and SYGVKD. TCRdb reprocessed the RT-PCR reads via MiXCR and lists one record per CDR3 protein. The table has some 550,000 distinct CDR3 sequences, under 30% seen once. This same sample was also part of a study on T cells expressing NK-cell markers. Turning to that study: It was by 5'RACE template switching with UMIs that TCR beta cDNA was made. CD3+CD56+NKG2C+, CD3+CD56+NKG2C- and CD3+CD56-NKG2C+ T cells, once sorted, supplied the TCR beta repertoires. Among eight sequenced donors, seven carried HCMV seropositivity while one was seronegative. Topping the CD3+CD56-NKG2C+ fraction as well were these clonotypes, in a handful of donors.

This TCR was sampled from a man in his fifties who received an inactivated influenza vaccine. The chain uses TRBV10-3 and TRBJ1-4; no clear D. The input for sequencing was CD4+ T cells sorted from PBMCs, taken 12 days after vaccination. As DNA, the CDR3 is TGTGCCTCCCAAAGAGGAGGGACTAATGAAAAACTGTTTTTT. The encoded protein is CASQRGGTNEKLFF.